The T cell receptor (beta chain) under discussion was sequenced for a study of response to subunit inactivated influenza vaccine. Study conclusions and caveats: After each seasonal influenza vaccination, few new T cells are recruited, the authors suggested.

TCRdb processed the RT-PCR reads anew with MiXCR; each CDR3 protein has one entry. The sample carries 400,000 to 550,000 distinct CDR3 sequences, roughly 27% recorded once. In germline, CDR1 is LNHNV, CDR2 YYDKDF (reference sequence). The CDR3 loop spans 15 amino acids. Trimming removed 1 base at V and 8 bases at J, with 15 bases between. In regard to this clonotype: No antigen is known for it.

The J gene is TRBJ2-1, the V gene TRBV15; TRBD1 might be the D (5 bases). This TCR came from a man aged 45-65 years who received an inactivated influenza vaccine. Specimen: CD4+ T cells sorted from PBMCs, collected around 5 days after vaccination. CDR3 DNA sequence: TGTGCCACCAGCAGAGCCCTCGCGGACACCGATGAGCAGTTCTTC. Amino acids: CATSRALADTDEQFF.